The subject of this entry is one T cell receptor beta chain. Its antigen is unidentified. Sequencing was performed with immunoSEQ multiplex PCR; in TCRdb, only in-frame clones are kept and a portion is missing. Of approximately 85,000 clones detected, more than 85% appear once; the ten largest clones hold about 8%. These data are taken from a study of graft-versus-host responses after intestinal transplantation. Study-wide results and limits: Researchers found GvH clones in recipient marrow, and some showed up first in ileum or blood.

The CDR3 is made up of 12 amino acids. Per the germline V gene, CDR1 is SNHLY and CDR2 is FYNNEI. Trimming pared 4 bases from V and 2 bases from J, leaving 6 bases between. This chain uses TRBV2 with TRBJ2-7; no clear D. Sequencing was performed on unstimulated CD8+ T cells sorted from spleen or lymph node cells, taken before transplant. The TCR sequence derives from a human donor who was the organ donor for an intestinal transplant. As DNA, the CDR3 is TGTGCCAGCAGTGGGCCGACCTACGAGCAGTACTTC. Translation gives CASSGPTYEQYF.